One and the same sample provided the 13 T cell receptor beta chains below, sequenced in a study of T-cell reconstitution after alpha-beta-depleted transplantation in children. Unique molecular identifiers were used in preparing the TCRbeta library. From the PCR reads, TCRdb called clonotypes with MiXCR, one entry per CDR3 protein. The sample records 500,000 to 750,000 distinct CDR3 sequences, 27% being singletons. The sequencing used PBMCs, collected before TCRalphabeta/CD19-depleted stem cell transplant. All receptors come from a boy younger than two with Wiskott-Aldrich syndrome, due to receive a stem cell transplant.

CDR3: CSVDRSGLYNEQFF. As DNA, the CDR3 is TGCAGCGTTGATCGTAGCGGGTTATACAATGAGCAGTTCTTC. The chain joins TRBV29-1 to TRBJ2-1; 7 nucleotides align to TRBD2. With 3 bases clipped from V and 4 bases from J, the junction kept 6 bases outside the gene matches. CDR3 length: 14 amino acids. Germline assignment: CDR1 SQVTM and CDR2 ANQGSEA.

The V gene is TRBV5-1, the J gene TRBJ2-1; 7 positions agree with TRBD1. CDR3 size: 16 residues. The germline V gene encodes CDR1 SGHRS and CDR2 YFSETQ. The ends lost 0 bases at V and 3 bases at J; junction bases unmatched: 6. In DNA, the CDR3 is TGCGCCAGCAGCTTGGGACAGGGTTTGAGCTACAATGAGCAGTTCTTC. It translates to CASSLGQGLSYNEQFF.

This clonotype has only a few counts. The rearrangement links TRBV28 to TRBJ2-7; TRBD1 might be the D (6 bases). The germline V and J ends were trimmed by 5 bases and 0 bases, with 17 bases remaining between them. The CDR3 is 16 amino acids. Germline-derived CDR1 and CDR2 are MDHEN and SYDVKM. Here the CDR3 DNA reads TGTGCCAGCAGTCGGATGGGGGCGCCGGACTCCTACGAGCAGTACTTC. Residues: CASSRMGAPDSYEQYF.

The chain has TRBV29-1 and TRBJ2-7; no definite D call. Germline values: CDR1 SQVTM, CDR2 ANQGSEA. The CDR3 spans 12 residues. Trimming took off 5 bases at V and 0 bases at J, with 8 bases between the two ends. The CDR3 bases are TGCAGCGTTTTTGGAGTCTCCTACGAGCAGTACTTC. It specifies CSVFGVSYEQYF.

The rearrangement joins TRBV20-1 to TRBJ2-1; no clear D. Trimming pared 3 bases from V and 7 bases from J, leaving 13 bases between. Germline CDR1 and CDR2: DFQATT and SNEGSKA (reference sequence). The CDR3 has 13 amino acids. The CDR3 here is CSASGGWGNEQFF. CDR3 nucleotides: TGCAGTGCTAGTGGTGGGTGGGGAAATGAGCAGTTCTTC.

The chain is built from TRBV27 and TRBJ2-5; 8 positions agree with TRBD2. J was trimmed by 7 bases and V by 7 bases; bases with no gene match: 8. There are 13 residues in the CDR3. From germline, CDR1 is MNHEY and CDR2 SMNVEV (reference sequence). The CDR3 loop reads CASKTSGPGTQYF. The CDR3 DNA sequence: TGTGCCAGCAAAACTAGCGGTCCTGGGACCCAGTACTTC.

This clonotype has just a few counts. This chain uses TRBV5-1 with TRBJ2-1, with unresolved D. CDR3 length: 17 residues. The germline CDR1 and CDR2 sequences are SGHRS and YFSETQ. Trimming removed 0 bases from V and 3 bases from J, with 16 bases in between. As DNA, the CDR3 is TGCGCCAGCAGCTTGGAGTACGGCAGCCAGTACTACAATGAGCAGTTCTTC. Its protein is CASSLEYGSQYYNEQFF.

This clonotype was picked up a small number of times. The chain couples TRBV4-1 to TRBJ2-1; TRBD2 matches 7 bases. Germline CDR1 and CDR2: MGHRA and YSYEKL. Unmatched junction bases numbered 6, after V lost 0 bases and J lost 4 bases. The CDR3 consists of 16 residues. CDR3 in amino acids: CASSQEPSGSYNEQFF. The CDR3 coding sequence is TGCGCCAGCAGCCAAGAGCCTAGCGGTTCTTACAATGAGCAGTTCTTC.

The genes are TRBV28 and TRBJ2-3, with a tentative D call TRBD1 (5 bases). The CDR3 spans 16 residues. V was pared by 6 bases and J by 4 bases, with 20 bases between. Germline V gives CDR1 MDHEN, CDR2 SYDVKM. The CDR3 loop reads CASSPPGPVPPDTQYF. The CDR3 DNA reads TGTGCCAGCAGCCCCCCAGGGCCAGTTCCTCCAGATACGCAGTATTTT.

The V call is TRBV5-6, the J call TRBJ1-6; D ambiguous. Trimming pared 0 bases from V and 9 bases from J, leaving 4 bases between. This CDR3 region has 12 residues. Germline CDR1 and CDR2: SGHDT and YYEEEE. The CDR3 sequence is CASSLGRSPLHF. CDR3 bases: TGTGCCAGCAGCTTGGGGCGTTCACCCCTCCACTTT. The entire variable domain, with the rest obtained from reference TRBV5-6 and TRBJ1-6, is as follows: DAGVTQSPTHLIKTRGQQVTLRCSPKSGHDTVSWYQQALGQGPQFIFQYYEEEERQRGNFPDRFSGHQFPNYSSELNVNALLLGDSALYLCASSLGRSPLHFGNGTRLTVT.

This sequence joins TRBV5-1 and TRBJ2-2; D not certain. V lost 2 bases and J 6 bases, leaving 5 bases between the germline ends. Germline CDR1 is SGHRS and CDR2 is YFSETQ. There are 12 residues in the CDR3. The CDR3 region has the DNA TGCGCCAGCAGCTTAATATCCGGGGAGCTGTTTTTT. It specifies CASSLISGELFF.

This clonotype showed up just once. The J gene is TRBJ2-5, the V gene TRBV5-1; TRBD1 is a possible D gene (5 bases). V lost 0 bases and J lost 1, with 16 bases in between. This CDR3 region has 17 residues. The germline V gene encodes CDR1 SGHRS and CDR2 YFSETQ. The CDR3 loop reads CASSLAVSRAGQETQYF. DNA of the CDR3: TGCGCCAGCAGCTTGGCAGTATCCAGGGCCGGCCAAGAGACCCAGTACTTC.

The chain couples TRBV5-1 to TRBJ2-1; D gene ambiguous. From germline, CDR1 is SGHRS and CDR2 YFSETQ. V lost 4 bases to trimming and J lost 8 bases, with 16 bases between them. The CDR3 spans 14 residues. DNA of the CDR3: TGCGCCAGCAGCCTCGATGCTCTTGCCGATGAGCAGTTCTTC. It encodes CASSLDALADEQFF. The full variable domain, its missing parts supplied by reference TRBV5-1 and TRBJ2-1, is KAGVTQTPRYLIKTRGQQVTLSCSPISGHRSVSWYQQTPGQGLQFLFEYFSETQRNKGNFPGRFSGRQFSNSRSEMNVSTLELGDSALYLCASSLDALADEQFFGPGTRLTVL.